Shown below are 20 T cell receptor beta chains from a single sample sequenced in a study of PD-1 blockade in classical Hodgkin lymphoma. The assay was immunoSEQ multiplex PCR, and TCRdb's table has in-frame clones only and misses some. The table includes some 30,000 clones, about 85% detected once. Indicated time point: newly diagnosed, previously untreated cHL patient sample. Magnetic negative selection served to purify CD4+ T cells out of PBMCs that had been thawed. Sequencing was carried out using CD4+ T cells from blood. These receptors were taken from a human donor with classical Hodgkin lymphoma.

V is TRBV6-1 and J is TRBJ2-5; D gene ambiguous. Germline CDR1 MNHNS, CDR2 SASEGT. This CDR3 is 16 amino acids long. V lost 4 bases, J lost 0 bases, and 15 bases lay in between. In DNA form, the CDR3 reads TGTGCCAGCAGTGGTTACTGGAAGGGTTACCAAGAGACCCAGTACTTC. Translation gives CASSGYWKGYQETQYF.

The gene calls are TRBV5-4 and TRBJ1-4; possibly TRBD1 for D (5 bases). CDR1 and CDR2 (germline): SGHNT, YYREEE (reference sequence). The V gene lost 4 bases and the J gene lost 4 bases, with 11 bases spanning the gap. There are 14 residues in the CDR3. CDR3: CASSTTVLNEKLFF. As DNA, the CDR3 is TGTGCCAGCAGCACGACAGTCCTTAATGAAAAACTGTTTTTT.

This chain uses TRBV7-3 with TRBJ1-2, with a weak D call TRBD1 (5 bases). CDR1 is SGHTA, CDR2 FQGTGA, per germline. This CDR3 comprises 15 residues. V was pared by 5 bases and J by 2 bases, with 15 bases between. The CDR3 protein is CASSPGADPNYGYTF. In DNA, the CDR3 is TGTGCCAGCAGCCCCGGGGCAGACCCAAACTATGGCTACACCTTC.

The V gene is TRBV19, the J gene TRBJ1-1, with unresolved D. The CDR3 totals 14 residues. The V end was cut by 5 bases, the J end by 4 bases, with 14 bases between. Looked up from germline, CDR1 is LNHDA and CDR2 is SQIVND (reference sequence). As DNA, the CDR3 is TGTGCCAGTAGTCTAAAAGACCCCGGCACTGAAGCTTTCTTT. It encodes CASSLKDPGTEAFF.

This rearrangement joins TRBV11-2 to TRBJ1-1; D might be TRBD1 (5 bases). This CDR3 is built from 13 residues. Per the germline V gene, CDR1 is SGHAT and CDR2 is FQNNGV. V was clipped by 7 bases and J by 11 bases, with 20 bases between them. CDR3 protein: CASTPTLGLVAFF. CDR3 bases: TGTGCCAGCACCCCGACACTGGGGCTAGTGGCTTTCTTT.

The V call is TRBV10-3, the J call TRBJ2-1; tentative D call: TRBD1 (6 bases). CDR1 ENHRY and CDR2 SYGVKD come from the germline V gene. The CDR3 length is 13 residues. With 8 bases removed from V and 5 bases from J, the gap between germline ends came to 13 bases. CDR3 sequence (DNA): TGTGCCATCCACCGGGACATGGACAATGAGCAGTTCTTC. This translates into CAIHRDMDNEQFF.

The V call is TRBV9, the J call TRBJ2-1; 9 nucleotides align to TRBD1. This CDR3 spans 15 amino acids. Losses at the gene ends were 4 bases for V and 6 bases for J; bases not matched to a gene: 8. Germline CDR1 SGDLS, CDR2 YYNGEE. The CDR3 DNA follows: TGTGCCAGCAGCACCGGGACAGGGAAGGGCAATGAGCAGTTCTTC. Amino acids: CASSTGTGKGNEQFF.

This chain connects TRBV6-1 to TRBJ1-4; 7 nucleotides agree with TRBD1. Germline-derived CDR1 and CDR2 are MNHNS and SASEGT. CDR3 size: 14 residues. Trimming removed 4 bases from V and 8 bases from J; junction bases left unmatched: 7. The CDR3 is CASSVGQYNEKLFF. CDR3 nucleotide sequence: TGTGCCAGCAGTGTGGGACAGTATAACGAAAAACTGTTTTTT.

The genes are TRBV7-9 and TRBJ2-5; D is possibly TRBD1 (6 bases). V dropped 3 bases and J dropped 1 base, with 9 bases sitting between them. CDR1 and CDR2 from the germline V gene are SEHNR and FQNEAQ (reference sequence). The CDR3 consists of 14 residues. CDR3 DNA sequence: TGTGCCAGCAGCTTCCAGGGGCCCCAAGAGACCCAGTACTTC. Protein: CASSFQGPQETQYF.

The chain combines TRBV15 with TRBJ1-2; D unclear. CDR1 is LNHNV and CDR2 is YYDKDF in the germline V gene (reference sequence). CDR3 length: 14 residues. Trimming removed 4 bases from V and 6 bases from J, with 15 bases in between. CDR3 region: CATSISNSGDGYTF. The CDR3, as DNA: TGTGCCACCAGCATATCGAATAGCGGAGATGGCTACACCTTC. Full variable domain (remainder filled in from reference TRBV15 and TRBJ1-2): DAMVIQNPRYQVTQFGKPVTLSCSQTLNHNVMYWYQQKSSQAPKLLFHYYDKDFNNEADTPDNFQSRRPNTSFCFLDIRSPGLGDTAMYLCATSISNSGDGYTFGSGTRLTVV.

This chain connects TRBV2 to TRBJ2-7; TRBD1 might be the D (6 bases). Trimming stripped 3 bases from V and 4 bases from J, with 10 bases between. Germline V gene lookup returns CDR1 SNHLY and CDR2 FYNNEI. This CDR3 contains 13 residues. The CDR3 DNA sequence: TGTGCCAGCAGTGATGCAGGGGCTTACGAGCAGTACTTC. The encoded protein is CASSDAGAYEQYF.

The chain joins TRBV5-1 to TRBJ2-3, with 7 positions matching TRBD1. This CDR3 has 16 residues. Germline values: CDR1 SGHRS, CDR2 YFSETQ. Germline trimming cut 4 bases from V and 0 bases from J; bases unmatched to any gene: 8. CDR3 sequence: CASSPAPGQSTDTQYF. Here the CDR3 DNA reads TGCGCCAGCAGCCCCGCCCCGGGACAGAGCACAGATACGCAGTATTTT.

The CDR3 is CASSLERHTEAFF. The DNA for the CDR3 is TGTGCCAGCAGCTTGGAACGACACACTGAAGCTTTCTTT. The V gene is TRBV5-8, the J gene TRBJ1-1; D uncertain. CDR1 is SGHTS and CDR2 is YDEGEE in the germline V gene. Trimming shortened V by 0 bases and J by 3 bases, and 6 bases separated the two germline ends. The CDR3 is 13 amino acids.

The rearrangement links TRBV6-5 to TRBJ2-7, with a tentative D call TRBD2 (6 bases). The V end lost 2 bases, the J end lost 9 bases, and 11 bases lay between the germline ends. In germline, CDR1 is MNHEY, CDR2 SVGAGI. The CDR3 runs to 12 residues. CDR3 in DNA: TGTGCCAGCAGTTACGGGGGAGGTGCGCAGTACTTC. It specifies CASSYGGGAQYF.

This clone was picked up one time. This chain uses TRBV7-9 with TRBJ1-1; no reliable D call. V lost 2 bases to trimming and J lost 4 bases, with 8 bases between them. The CDR3 is made up of 13 amino acids. Looked up from germline, CDR1 is SEHNR and CDR2 is FQNEAQ (reference sequence). Here the CDR3 reads CASSLQEGTEAFF. In nucleotides, the CDR3 is TGTGCCAGCAGCTTACAGGAGGGCACTGAAGCTTTCTTT.

The chain has TRBV15 and TRBJ2-2; D uncertain. The germline V gene has CDR1 LNHNV and CDR2 YYDKDF (reference sequence). V was pared by 0 bases and J by 3 bases, with 14 bases between. CDR3 size: 17 residues. The CDR3: CATSRDLPAGHTGELFF. The CDR3 DNA follows: TGTGCCACCAGCAGAGATTTGCCTGCAGGCCACACCGGGGAGCTGTTTTTT.

This chain uses TRBV5-4 with TRBJ2-1; TRBD2 is a possible D gene (6 bases). The germline V gene has CDR1 SGHNT and CDR2 YYREEE (reference sequence). The CDR3 has 14 amino acids. Trimming stripped 3 bases from V and 6 bases from J, with 13 bases between. The CDR3 here is CASSSLTSTNEQFF. The CDR3 DNA follows: TGTGCCAGCAGCTCCTTGACTAGTACCAATGAGCAGTTCTTC.

This chain uses TRBV19 with TRBJ2-2; the D gene is possibly TRBD1 (7 bases). The CDR3 sequence is 19 residues long. Per the germline V gene, CDR1 is LNHDA and CDR2 is SQIVND (reference sequence). Between the trimmed V and J ends, which lost 2 bases and 6 bases, there was a span of 25 bases. The CDR3 is CASSIPGQPWEEGPGELFF. In DNA, the CDR3 is TGTGCCAGTAGTATACCGGGACAGCCTTGGGAGGAGGGGCCCGGGGAGCTGTTTTTT.

In this sample, this clone turned up once. The V call is TRBV9, the J call TRBJ2-7; possibly TRBD2 for D (7 bases). Trimming stripped 1 base from V and 6 bases from J, with 14 bases between. The length of the CDR3 is 14 residues. Germline V gene sequence: CDR1 SGDLS, CDR2 YYNGEE. The CDR3 DNA reads as TGTGCCAGCAGCGTACTGGCAGGGGAGGGCGAGCAGTACTTC. This translates into CASSVLAGEGEQYF.

This clone showed up just a few times. The V and J genes are TRBV6-1 and TRBJ1-1; D unresolved. Germline values: CDR1 MNHNS, CDR2 SASEGT. This CDR3 contains 14 residues. The ends were cut back, 8 bases at V and 1 base at J, with 14 bases in the middle. The CDR3 DNA follows: TGTGCCAGCCAGATGGAGTTCGCGAACACTGAAGCTTTCTTT. Protein sequence: CASQMEFANTEAFF.